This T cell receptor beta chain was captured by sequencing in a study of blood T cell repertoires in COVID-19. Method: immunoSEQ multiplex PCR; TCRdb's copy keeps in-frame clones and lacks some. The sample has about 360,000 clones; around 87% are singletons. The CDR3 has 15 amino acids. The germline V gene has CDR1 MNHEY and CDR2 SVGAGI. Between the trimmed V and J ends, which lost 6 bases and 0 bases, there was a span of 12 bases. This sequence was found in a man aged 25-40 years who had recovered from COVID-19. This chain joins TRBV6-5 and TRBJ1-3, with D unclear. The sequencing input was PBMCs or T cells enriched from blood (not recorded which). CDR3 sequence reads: CASSTTGGSGNTIYF. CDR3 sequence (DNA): TGTGCCAGCAGCACAACGGGTGGCTCTGGAAACACCATATATTTT.